This T cell receptor (beta chain) was captured in a study of molecular identifiers for immune sequencing clone quantification. From germline, CDR1 is SNHLY and CDR2 FYNNEI. Trimming removed 5 bases from V and 7 bases from J; junction bases left unmatched: 3. The CDR3 runs 14 residues. Findings and caveats of the study: Underestimation of highly expanded clone sizes could arise where identical TCR molecules share a barcode. Clones above 20 RNA copies contained over 97% of effector molecules but under 1% of naive ones.

In preparing bulk TCR libraries, previously described methods and listed TCR primers were used. Each CDR3 protein gets one entry after TCRdb re-called the PCR reads with MiXCR. The top ten hold 1.5% of the sample, which has tens of thousands of distinct CDR3 sequences, 15% to 20% seen once. As concerns this clonotype: Antigen: not known.

Preparation of naive CD8 libraries involved roughly 19,000 to 1,100,000 sorted cells and 10%, 30% or 50% RNA. The V call is TRBV2, the J call TRBJ1-6; TRBD1 aligns across 9 bases. The receptor was derived from a human donor in good health. Some libraries in this study had Jurkat cell RNA spiked in. The sequencing sample was made of naive CD8+ T cells from blood, with Jurkat cell RNA spiked in. Documented subset: FACS-sorted CD8+CD4-CCR7+CD45RA+ naive T cells. DNA for the CDR3: TGTGCCAGCAGTATGGGACAGGGAAATTCACCCCTCCACTTT. It yields the protein CASSMGQGNSPLHF.